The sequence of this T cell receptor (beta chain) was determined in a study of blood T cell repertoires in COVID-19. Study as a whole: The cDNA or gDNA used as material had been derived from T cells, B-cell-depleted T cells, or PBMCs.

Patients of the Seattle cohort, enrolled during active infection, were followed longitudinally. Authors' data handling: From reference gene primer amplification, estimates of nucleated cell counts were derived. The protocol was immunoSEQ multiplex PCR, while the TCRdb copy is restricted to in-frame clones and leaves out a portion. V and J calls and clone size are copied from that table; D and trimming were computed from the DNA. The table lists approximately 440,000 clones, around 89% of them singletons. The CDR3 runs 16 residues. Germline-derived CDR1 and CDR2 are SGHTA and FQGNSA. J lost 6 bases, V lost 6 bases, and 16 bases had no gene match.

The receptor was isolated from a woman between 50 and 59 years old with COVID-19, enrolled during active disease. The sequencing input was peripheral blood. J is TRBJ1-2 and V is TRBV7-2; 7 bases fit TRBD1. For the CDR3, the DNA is TGTGCCAGCAGTTCCCCGGACAGGATTTACCCCCATGGCTACACCTTC. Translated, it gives CASSSPDRIYPHGYTF. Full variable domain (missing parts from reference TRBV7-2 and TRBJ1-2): GAGVSQSPSNKVTEKGKDVELRCDPISGHTALYWYRQSLGQGLEFLIYFQGNSAPDKSGLPSDRFSAERTGGSVSTLTIQRTQQEDSAVYLCASSSPDRIYPHGYTFGSGTRLTVV.